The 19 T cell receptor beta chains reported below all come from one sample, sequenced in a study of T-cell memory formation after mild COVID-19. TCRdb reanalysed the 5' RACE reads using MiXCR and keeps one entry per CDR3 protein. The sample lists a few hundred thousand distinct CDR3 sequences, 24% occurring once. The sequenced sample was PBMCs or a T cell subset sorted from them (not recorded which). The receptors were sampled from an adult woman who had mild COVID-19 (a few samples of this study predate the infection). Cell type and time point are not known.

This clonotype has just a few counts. CDR3 sequence (DNA): TGCAGCGGAAACCCTAGCCACTCCTACAATGAGCAGTTCTTC. It codes for CSGNPSHSYNEQFF. The rearrangement joins TRBV29-1 to TRBJ2-1; D is possibly TRBD2 (5 bases). This CDR3 spans 14 amino acids. V lost 7 bases and J lost 0, with 13 bases in between. CDR1 is SQVTM and CDR2 is ANQGSEA in the germline V gene.

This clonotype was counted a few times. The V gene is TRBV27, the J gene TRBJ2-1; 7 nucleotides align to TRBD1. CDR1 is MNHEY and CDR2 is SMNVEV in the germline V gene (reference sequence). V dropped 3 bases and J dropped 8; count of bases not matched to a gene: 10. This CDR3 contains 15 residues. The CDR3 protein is CASSFRPSGGDEQFF. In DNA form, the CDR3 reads TGTGCCAGCAGTTTTCGGCCGTCAGGGGGTGATGAGCAGTTCTTC.

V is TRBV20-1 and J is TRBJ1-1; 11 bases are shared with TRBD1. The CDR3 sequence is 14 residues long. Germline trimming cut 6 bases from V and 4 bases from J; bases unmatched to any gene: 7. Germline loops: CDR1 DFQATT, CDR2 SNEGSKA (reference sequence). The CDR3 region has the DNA TGCAGTGCCAGGGGACAGGGGGGGCCCACTGAAGCTTTCTTT. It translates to CSARGQGGPTEAFF.

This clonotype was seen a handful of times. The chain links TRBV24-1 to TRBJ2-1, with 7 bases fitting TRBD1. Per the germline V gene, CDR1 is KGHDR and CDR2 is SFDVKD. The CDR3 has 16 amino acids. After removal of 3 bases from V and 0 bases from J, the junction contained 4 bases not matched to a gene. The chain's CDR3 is CATSDPRDSSYNEQFF. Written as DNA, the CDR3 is TGTGCCACCAGTGATCCCCGGGACAGCTCCTACAATGAGCAGTTCTTC.

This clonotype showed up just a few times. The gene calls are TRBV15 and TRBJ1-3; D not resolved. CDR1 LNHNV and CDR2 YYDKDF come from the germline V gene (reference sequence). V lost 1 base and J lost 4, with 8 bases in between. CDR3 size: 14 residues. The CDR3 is CATSRVSLGNTIYF. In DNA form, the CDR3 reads TGTGCCACCAGCAGAGTCTCACTGGGAAACACCATATATTTT.

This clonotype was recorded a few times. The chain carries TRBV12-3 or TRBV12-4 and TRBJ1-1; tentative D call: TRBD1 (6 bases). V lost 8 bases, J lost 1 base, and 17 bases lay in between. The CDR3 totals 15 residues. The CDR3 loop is CASGLTGTWNTEAFF. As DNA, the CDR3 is TGTGCCAGCGGACTTACAGGGACCTGGAACACTGAAGCTTTCTTT.

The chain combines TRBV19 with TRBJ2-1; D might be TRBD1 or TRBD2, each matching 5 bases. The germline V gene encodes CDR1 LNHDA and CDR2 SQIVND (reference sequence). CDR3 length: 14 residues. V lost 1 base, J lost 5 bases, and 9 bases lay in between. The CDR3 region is CASSIAGTHNEQFF. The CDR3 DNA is TGTGCCAGTAGTATAGCAGGGACCCACAATGAGCAGTTCTTC.

CDR3 region: CASSFPAGSNSPLHF. Written as DNA, the CDR3 is TGTGCCAGCAGCTTTCCTGCCGGGTCCAATTCACCCCTCCACTTT. The chain employs TRBV7-2 and TRBJ1-6, with unresolved D. Germline V lookup: CDR1 SGHTA, CDR2 FQGNSA. CDR3 length equals 15 residues. With 3 bases removed from V and 7 bases from J, the gap between germline ends came to 13 bases.

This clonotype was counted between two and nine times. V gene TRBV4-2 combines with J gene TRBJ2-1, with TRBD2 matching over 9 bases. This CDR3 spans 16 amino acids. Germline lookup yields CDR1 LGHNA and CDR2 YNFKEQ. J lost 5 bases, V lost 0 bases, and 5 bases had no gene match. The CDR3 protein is CASSQELAGTDNEQFF. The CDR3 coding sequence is TGTGCCAGCAGCCAAGAACTAGCGGGTACCGACAATGAGCAGTTCTTC.

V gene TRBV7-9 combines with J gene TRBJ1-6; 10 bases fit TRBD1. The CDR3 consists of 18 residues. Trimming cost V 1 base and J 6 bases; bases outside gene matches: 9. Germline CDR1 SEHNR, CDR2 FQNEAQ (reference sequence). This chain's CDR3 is CASSLGFGTGDANSPLHF. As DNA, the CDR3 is TGTGCCAGCAGCTTAGGCTTCGGGACAGGGGATGCTAATTCACCCCTCCACTTT.

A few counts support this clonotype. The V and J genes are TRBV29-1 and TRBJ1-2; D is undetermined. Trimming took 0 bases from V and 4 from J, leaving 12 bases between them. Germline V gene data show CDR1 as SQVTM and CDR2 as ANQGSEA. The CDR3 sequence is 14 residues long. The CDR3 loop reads CSVEDGRDRYGYTF. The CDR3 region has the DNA TGCAGCGTTGAAGATGGACGGGATCGCTATGGCTACACCTTC. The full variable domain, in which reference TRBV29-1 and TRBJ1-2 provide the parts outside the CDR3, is SAVISQKPSRDICQRGTSLTIQCQVDSQVTMMFWYRQQPGQSLTLIATANQGSEATYESGFVIDKFPISRPNLTFSTLTVSNMSPEDSSIYLCSVEDGRDRYGYTFGSGTRLTVV.

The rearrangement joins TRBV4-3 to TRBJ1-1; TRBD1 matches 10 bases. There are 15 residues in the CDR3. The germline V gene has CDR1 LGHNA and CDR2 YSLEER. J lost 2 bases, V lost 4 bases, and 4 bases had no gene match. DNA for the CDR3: TGCGCCAGCAGCCGACGGACAGGGGGAAACACTGAAGCTTTCTTT. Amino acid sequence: CASSRRTGGNTEAFF.

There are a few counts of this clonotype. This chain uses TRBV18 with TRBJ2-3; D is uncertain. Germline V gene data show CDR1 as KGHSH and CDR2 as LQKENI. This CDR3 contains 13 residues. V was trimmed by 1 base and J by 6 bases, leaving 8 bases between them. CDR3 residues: CASSPRQLDTQYF. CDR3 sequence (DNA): TGTGCCAGCTCACCACGCCAGTTGGATACGCAGTATTTT.

For the CDR3, the DNA is TGTGCCATCGGACAGGGAGGGGATGGGCAGTACTTC. It encodes CAIGQGGDGQYF. V usage is TRBV10-3 and J usage is TRBJ2-7; the D gene is possibly TRBD1 (8 bases). Deletions cut 8 bases from V and 9 bases from J, with 17 bases between. Germline V gene lookup returns CDR1 ENHRY and CDR2 SYGVKD. The CDR3 consists of 12 residues.

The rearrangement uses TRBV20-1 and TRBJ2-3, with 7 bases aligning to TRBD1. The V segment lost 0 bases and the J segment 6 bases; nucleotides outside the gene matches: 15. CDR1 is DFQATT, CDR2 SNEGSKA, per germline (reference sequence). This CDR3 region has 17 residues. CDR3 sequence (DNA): TGCAGTGCTAGAGATCGAGAGGGAAGCGTGACAGGGGATACGCAGTATTTT. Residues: CSARDREGSVTGDTQYF.

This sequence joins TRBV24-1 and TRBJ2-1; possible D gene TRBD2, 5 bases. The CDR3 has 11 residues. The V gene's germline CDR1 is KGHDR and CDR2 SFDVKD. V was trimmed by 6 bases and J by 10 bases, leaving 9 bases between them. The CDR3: CATSSAEEQFF. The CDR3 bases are TGTGCCACCAGTTCAGCGGAAGAGCAGTTCTTC.

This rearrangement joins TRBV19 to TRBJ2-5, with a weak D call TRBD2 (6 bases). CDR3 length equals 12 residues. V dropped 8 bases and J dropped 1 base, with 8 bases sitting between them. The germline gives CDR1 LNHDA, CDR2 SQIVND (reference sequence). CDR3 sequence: CASRDFQETQYF. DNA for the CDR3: TGTGCCAGTCGGGACTTCCAAGAGACCCAGTACTTC.

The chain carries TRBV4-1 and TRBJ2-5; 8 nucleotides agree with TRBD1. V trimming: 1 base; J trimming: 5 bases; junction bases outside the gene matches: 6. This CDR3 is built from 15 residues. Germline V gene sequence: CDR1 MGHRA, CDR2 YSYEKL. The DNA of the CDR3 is TGCGCCAGCAGCCAAGGGCAGGGGGCGATTGAGACCCAGTACTTC. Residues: CASSQGQGAIETQYF.

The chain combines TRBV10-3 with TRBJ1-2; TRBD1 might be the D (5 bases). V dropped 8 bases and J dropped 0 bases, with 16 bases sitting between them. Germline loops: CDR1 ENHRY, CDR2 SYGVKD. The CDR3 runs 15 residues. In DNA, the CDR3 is TGTGCCATCGGGACTGACGACTTGACTAACTATGGCTACACCTTC. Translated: CAIGTDDLTNYGYTF.